This record concerns one T cell receptor beta chain sequence. TCRdb's table, derived via immunoSEQ multiplex PCR, lists solely in-frame clones and lacks some. This table holds about 33,000 clones, roughly 78% found once. These data come from a study of T cells in tumors after PD-1 blockade. Looking at the study overall: Excluded were patients with checkpoint blockade, immunosuppressants, or radiotherapy or other anti-cancer therapy within 4 weeks.

Trimming pared 0 bases from V and 2 bases from J, leaving 11 bases between. Germline V CDR1 and CDR2: LGHNA, YSLEER. The CDR3 is 15 residues long. The receptor comes from a human donor with basal cell carcinoma. The J gene is TRBJ2-7, the V gene TRBV4-3; D uncertain. Sequenced material: PBMCs, taken before anti-PD-1 treatment. CDR3 nucleotide sequence: TGCGCCAGCAGCCAAGATCCAAGGCCGGCCTACGAGCAGTACTTC. Translated, it gives CASSQDPRPAYEQYF.